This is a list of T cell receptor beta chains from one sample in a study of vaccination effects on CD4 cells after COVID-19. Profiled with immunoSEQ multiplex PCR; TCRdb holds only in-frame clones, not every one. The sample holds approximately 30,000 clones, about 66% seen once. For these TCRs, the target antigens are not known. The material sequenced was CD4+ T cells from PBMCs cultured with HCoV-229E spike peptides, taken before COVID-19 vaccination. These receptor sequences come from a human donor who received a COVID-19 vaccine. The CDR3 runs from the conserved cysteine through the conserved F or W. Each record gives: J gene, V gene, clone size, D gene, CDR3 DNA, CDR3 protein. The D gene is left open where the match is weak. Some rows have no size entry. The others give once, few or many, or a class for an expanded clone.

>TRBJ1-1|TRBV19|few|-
TGTGCCAGTAGGGGGTCAGGGATGAACACTGAAGCTTTCTTT
CASRGSGMNTEAFF
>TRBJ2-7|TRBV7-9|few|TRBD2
TGTGCCAGCAGCATCGACGGGACTAGGTCCGACGAGCAGTACTTC
CASSIDGTRSDEQYF
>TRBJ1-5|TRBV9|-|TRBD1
TGTGCCAGCAGCGCCGGGACAGGTACTTTCCAGCCCCAGCATTTT
CASSAGTGTFQPQHF
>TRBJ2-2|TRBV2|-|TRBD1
TGTGCCAGCAGTGAAAGGGGGCGGAACACCGGGGAGCTGTTTTTT
CASSERGRNTGELFF
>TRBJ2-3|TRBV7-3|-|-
TGTGCCAGCAGCTTAGGCGGCTCGGCTAGCACAGATACGCAGTATTTT
CASSLGGSASTDTQYF
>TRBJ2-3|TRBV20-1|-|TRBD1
TGCAGTGCTAGTCCCATACGGACAGGGGGATACACAGATACGCAGTATTTT
CSASPIRTGGYTDTQYF
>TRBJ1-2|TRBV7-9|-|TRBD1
TGTGCCAGCAGCTTAGTGGAGGGGGCCAACTATGGCTACACCTTC
CASSLVEGANYGYTF
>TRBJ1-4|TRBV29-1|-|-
TGCAGCGTGCAAGGGGGGGCGACTAATGAAAAACTGTTTTTT
CSVQGGATNEKLFF
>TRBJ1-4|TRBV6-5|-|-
TGTGCCACCACGGGACACCCGATTGAAAAACTGTTTTTT
CATTGHPIEKLFF
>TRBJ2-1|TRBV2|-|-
TGTGCCAGCAGTGAAGGGAGTTCTGAGCAGTTCTTC
CASSEGSSEQFF
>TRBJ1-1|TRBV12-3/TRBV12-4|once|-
TGTGCCAGCAGCTCACTCCTAAACACTGAAGCTTTCTTT
CASSSLLNTEAFF
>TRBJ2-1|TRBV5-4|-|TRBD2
TGTGCCAGCAGCTTTCCTAGCGGGAGCTCCTACAATGAGCAGTTCTTC
CASSFPSGSSYNEQFF
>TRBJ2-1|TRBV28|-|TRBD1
TGTGCCAGCAGTTCACCGGGACAGGGCTTGTATGAGCAGTTCTTC
CASSSPGQGLYEQFF
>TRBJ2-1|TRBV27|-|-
TGTGCCAGCACCAATTACAATGAGCAGTTCTTC
CASTNYNEQFF
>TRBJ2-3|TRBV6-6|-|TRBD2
TGTGCCAGCAGTTACTCCGGGACTAACACAGATACGCAGTATTTT
CASSYSGTNTDTQYF
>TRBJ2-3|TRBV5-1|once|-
TGCGCCAGCAGCTTGGTGTTGGAGGGCACAGATACGCAGTATTTT
CASSLVLEGTDTQYF
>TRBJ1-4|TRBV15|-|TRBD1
TGTGCCACCAGCACCCACTACAGGGGAGCTAATGAAAAACTGTTTTTT
CATSTHYRGANEKLFF
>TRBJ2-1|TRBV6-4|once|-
TGTGCCAGCAGTGACTCGGACAACAATGAGCAGTTCTTC
CASSDSDNNEQFF
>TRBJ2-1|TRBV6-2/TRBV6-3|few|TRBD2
TGTGCCAGCAGTTACCCTCCGGGACTAGCGGGGGGGCGTTACAATGAGCAGTTCTTC
CASSYPPGLAGGRYNEQFF
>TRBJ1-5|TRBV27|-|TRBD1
TGTGCGTCATCTACCGGGACAGGGGGCAATCAGCCCCAGCATTTT
CASSTGTGGNQPQHF
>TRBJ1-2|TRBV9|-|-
TGTGCCAGCAGCGTAGACCCAGGCGCCACCTATGGCTACACCTTC
CASSVDPGATYGYTF
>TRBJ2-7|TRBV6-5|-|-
TGTGCCAGCAGTTACCTGGGACTGGACCACGAGCAGTACTTC
CASSYLGLDHEQYF
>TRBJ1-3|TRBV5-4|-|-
TGTGCCAGCAGCTTGGAATCCTTGGGAAACACCATATATTTT
CASSLESLGNTIYF
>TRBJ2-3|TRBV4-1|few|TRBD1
TGCGCCAGTGGTCCCGGGACAGGGAACACAGATACGCAGTATTTT
CASGPGTGNTDTQYF
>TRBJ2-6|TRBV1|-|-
TGCACCAGCAGCCCCTTTGGGGGGCTCTTCTCTGGGGCCAACGTCCTGACTTTC
CTSSPFGGLFSGANVLTF
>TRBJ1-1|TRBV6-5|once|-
TGTGCCAGCACCCGAACGGGGAACACTGAAGCTTTCTTT
CASTRTGNTEAFF
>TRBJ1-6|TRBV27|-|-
TGTGCCAGCAGTTTACTACAGGCCTCACCCCTCCACTTT
CASSLLQASPLHF
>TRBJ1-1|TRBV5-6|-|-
TGTGCCAGCAGCTTGCAGGGGACGTACACTGAAGCTTTCTTT
CASSLQGTYTEAFF
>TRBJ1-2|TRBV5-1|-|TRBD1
TGCGCCAGCAGGTGGACAGGGGAGGAATTGGGCTATGGCTACACCTTC
CASRWTGEELGYGYTF
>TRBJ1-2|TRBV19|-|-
TGTGCCAGTAGTATAGATACAGGATTTGATGGCTACACCTTC
CASSIDTGFDGYTF
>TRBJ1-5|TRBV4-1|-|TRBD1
TGCGCCAGCAGCGAAGGGACAGCCCTAAATAGCAATCAGCCCCAGCATTTT
CASSEGTALNSNQPQHF
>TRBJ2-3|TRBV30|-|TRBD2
TGTGCCTGGAGTGTACTAGCGGGACAGACGGATACGCAGTATTTT
CAWSVLAGQTDTQYF
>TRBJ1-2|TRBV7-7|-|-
TGTGCTAGCAGCTTAGAAGGCCAGGCTAACTATGGCTACACCTTC
CASSLEGQANYGYTF
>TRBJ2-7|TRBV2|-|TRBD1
TGTGCCAGCCTACGGGACAGGGGGCAAGAGCAGTACTTC
CASLRDRGQEQYF
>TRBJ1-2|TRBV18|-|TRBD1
TGTGCCAGCTCACTAGGACAGGGATCCAACTATGGCTACACCTTC
CASSLGQGSNYGYTF
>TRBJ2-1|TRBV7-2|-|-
TGTGCCAGCAGCCCGCGGGGTCAGTGGAATGAGCAGTTCTTC
CASSPRGQWNEQFF
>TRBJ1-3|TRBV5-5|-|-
TGTGCCAGCAGCTTGGATGGGGGAGCCGGAAACACCATATATTTT
CASSLDGGAGNTIYF
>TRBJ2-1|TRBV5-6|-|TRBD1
TGTGCCAGCAGCTTCGACAGGGGCTATGAGCAGTTCTTC
CASSFDRGYEQFF
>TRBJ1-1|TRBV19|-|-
TGTGCCAGTAGTATTGGGTCCGGGGACGGGACTGAAGCTTTCTTT
CASSIGSGDGTEAFF
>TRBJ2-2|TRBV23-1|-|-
TGCGCCAGCAGTCAAAACGGGGGGCCGGGCACCGGGGAGCTGTTTTTT
CASSQNGGPGTGELFF
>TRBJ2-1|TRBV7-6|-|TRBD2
TGTGCCAGCAGCTCGCTAAGCGGGACCCCCTACAATGAGCAGTTCTTC
CASSSLSGTPYNEQFF
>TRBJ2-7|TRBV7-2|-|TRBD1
TGTGCCAGCAGACGGCCGGGACAGGGGTACCACGAGCAGTACTTC
CASRRPGQGYHEQYF
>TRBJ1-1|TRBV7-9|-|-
TGTGCCAGCAGCTTAGGTAATTTCGTCCCTAAGGACACTGAAGCTTTCTTT
CASSLGNFVPKDTEAFF
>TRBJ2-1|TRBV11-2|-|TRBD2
TGTGCCAGCAACCCGACGAGTGGTCTAGCGGGGTTCAATGAGCAGTTCTTC
CASNPTSGLAGFNEQFF
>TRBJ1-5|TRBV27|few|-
TGTGCCAGCAGACCTTTTTCGGGCCAGCCCCAGCATTTT
CASRPFSGQPQHF
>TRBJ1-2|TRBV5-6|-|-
TGTGCCAGCATCCAATCGGGGGGTGGCTACACCTTC
CASIQSGGGYTF